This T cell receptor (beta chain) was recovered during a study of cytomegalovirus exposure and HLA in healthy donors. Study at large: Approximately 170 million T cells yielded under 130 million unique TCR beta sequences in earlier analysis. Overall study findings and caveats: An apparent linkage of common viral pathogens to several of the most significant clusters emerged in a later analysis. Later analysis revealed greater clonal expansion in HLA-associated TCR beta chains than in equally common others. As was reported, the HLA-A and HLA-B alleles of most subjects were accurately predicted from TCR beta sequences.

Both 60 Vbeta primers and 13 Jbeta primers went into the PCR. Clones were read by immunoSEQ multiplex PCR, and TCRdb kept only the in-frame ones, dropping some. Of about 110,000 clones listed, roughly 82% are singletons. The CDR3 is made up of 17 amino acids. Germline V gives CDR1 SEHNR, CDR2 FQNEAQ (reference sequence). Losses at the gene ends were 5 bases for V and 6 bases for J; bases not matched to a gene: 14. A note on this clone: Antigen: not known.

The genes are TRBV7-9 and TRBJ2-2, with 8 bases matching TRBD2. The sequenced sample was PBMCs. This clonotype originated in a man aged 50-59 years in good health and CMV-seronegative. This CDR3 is CASSPRPRLARAGELFF. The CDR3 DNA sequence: TGTGCCAGCAGCCCAAGGCCCAGACTAGCGAGGGCCGGGGAGCTGTTTTTT.